The following is a T cell receptor (beta chain) sequence with its context. This clone was seen just once. The clone's antigen remains unknown. No base-level quality is on record; no much larger clone is a single base apart. Participants in the prospective study were enrolled through a virtual design, were aged about 18 to 90 years, and lived in 24 United States geographic areas. To assign participants to cohorts, the prospective study relied on clinical history that participants themselves reported in a screening survey and a study questionnaire. Recovered participants in ImmuneRACE Cohort 3 were defined by two consecutive negative NP/OP PCR tests, clearance by a healthcare professional, or resolution of symptoms. In the prospective study, whole blood, serum and a nasopharyngeal or oropharyngeal swab were collected from each participant by mobile phlebotomists. Participants in the prospective study had the option to provide additional blood draws and questionnaires over a roughly two-month period. Prospective study blood samples were shipped either frozen or at room temperature before DNA extraction.

The CDR3 runs 17 residues from the cysteine to the phenylalanine. Of the read, only the CDR3 DNA is kept; its 51 bases are in frame from base 1. Relative to germline, V is missing 2 bases and J is missing 4 bases, with 8 bases of the junction outside any gene match. Sequences SGHDN (CDR1) and FVKESK (CDR2) are obtained from the germline V gene. The sample comes from a study of blood T cell repertoires in COVID-19 (dated by TCRdb to the early 2020s). With respect to the entire study: Collaborator samples came from the United States, Italy and Spain and covered acute and convalescent phases of COVID-19. The material from the prospective study consisted of cDNA or gDNA derived from T cells, B-cell-depleted T cells, or PBMCs. The dataset comprised deeply sampled blood TCRbeta repertoires from subjects exposed to, actively infected with, or recovered from COVID-19. The repertoires were released in a freely available public database meant as a resource for research on the immune response to SARS-CoV-2. Samples were obtained from the ongoing ImmuneRACE study (first 160 participants) and from over a thousand subjects provided by 6 global collaborators. Nearly every sample came with metadata listing a de-identified subject ID, COVID-19 status, age in years and sex. Where available, HLA class I and class II types were obtained from metadata supplied by the sample provider rather than from assay-based typing. General findings and caveats noted by the study authors: Clinical and demographic metadata were provided uncurated, with the amount varying by source and participant.

TCRbeta CDR3 regions were amplified from genomic DNA by means of the immunoSEQ Assay, a bias-controlled multiplex PCR. The authors' pipeline ran thus. Nucleated cell counts per sample were estimated from amplification of reference gene primers within the assay. Sequence reads were collapsed and filtered to measure the absolute abundance of every unique TCRbeta CDR3 rearrangement. Productive Simpson clonality was computed per sample as the square root of Simpson's diversity index over productive rearrangements. TCRdb limited this immuneACCESS table to in-frame rearrangements with V and J called. A share of clones is missing; checked studies link under half to unresolved V genes, and the rest is unexplained. That table supplies the V and J calls and clone size; D and trimming were determined from the DNA. The sample records about 170,000 clones, around 89% of which are singletons. The top ten constitute roughly 0.77% of the sample.

This TCR derives from a woman aged 18-29 years who had recovered from COVID-19. The sample comprised PBMCs or T cells enriched from blood (not recorded which). The chain joins TRBV14 to TRBJ2-5, with 12 bases aligning to TRBD2. The sequenced DNA: TGTGCCAGCAGCCAAAGACGACCGGGACTAGCGGGAGAGACCCAGTACTTC. Its protein reads: CASSQRRPGLAGETQYF.